Below, 29 T cell receptor beta chains from the same sample are listed, as sequenced in a study of OX40 agonist ivuxolimab in advanced cancers. The data were produced by immunoSEQ multiplex PCR, yet TCRdb's version contains in-frame clones alone and is incomplete. The table records about 79,000 clones, roughly 87% of them present only once. Sequenced here: CD4+ or CD8+ T cells sorted from blood, sampled in a trial of the OX40 agonist ivuxolimab. All receptors come from an adult with an advanced solid tumor such as melanoma, head and neck, liver or kidney cancer.

This chain connects TRBV18 to TRBJ1-1; no clear D gene. V was cut by 6 bases and J by 8 bases, with 16 bases left in between. Germline V gene lookup returns CDR1 KGHSH and CDR2 LQKENI. This CDR3 has 13 residues. In DNA, the CDR3 is TGTGCCAGCTCTCCAGGAATCTTGGGCGAAGCTTTCTTT. Amino acids: CASSPGILGEAFF.

This chain joins TRBV19 and TRBJ2-7; D might be TRBD1 (5 bases). The germline V and J ends were trimmed by 2 bases and 1 base, with 9 bases remaining between them. Per germline, CDR1 LNHDA and CDR2 SQIVND (reference sequence). The CDR3 extends over 14 amino acids. Written as DNA, the CDR3 is TGTGCCAGTAGTATACAGGGCCGATCCTACGAGCAGTACTTC. It is translated as CASSIQGRSYEQYF.

The chain is built from TRBV6-5 and TRBJ1-6; D is uncertain. CDR3 length equals 15 residues. The V end was cut by 4 bases, the J end by 7 bases, with 14 bases between. Per germline, CDR1 MNHEY and CDR2 SVGAGI. The CDR3 nucleotides read TGTGCCAGCAGTTTCGAGGGAATTCGGAATTCACCCCTCCACTTT. It encodes CASSFEGIRNSPLHF.

The chain is built from TRBV6-6 and TRBJ1-4; a possible D gene is TRBD1 (5 bases). Germline V gives CDR1 MNHNY, CDR2 SVGAGI (reference sequence). The CDR3 totals 14 residues. The V gene lost 5 bases and the J gene lost 8 bases, with 15 bases spanning the gap. CDR3 loop: CASSPGPMGEKLFF. Here the CDR3 DNA reads TGTGCCAGCAGTCCGGGACCGATGGGGGAAAAACTGTTTTTT.

This chain uses TRBV15 with TRBJ2-4, with a tentative D call TRBD2 (5 bases). The V end lost 3 bases, the J end lost 6 bases, and 9 bases lay between the germline ends. The CDR3 runs to 13 residues. From germline, CDR1 is LNHNV and CDR2 YYDKDF (reference sequence). The CDR3 is CATSRSGINIQYF. In DNA form, the CDR3 reads TGTGCCACCAGCAGGAGCGGAATAAACATTCAGTACTTC. Full variable domain (remainder filled in from reference TRBV15 and TRBJ2-4): DAMVIQNPRYQVTQFGKPVTLSCSQTLNHNVMYWYQQKSSQAPKLLFHYYDKDFNNEADTPDNFQSRRPNTSFCFLDIRSPGLGDTAMYLCATSRSGINIQYFGAGTRLSVL.

The chain has TRBV5-6 and TRBJ1-2, with 8 bases identical to TRBD1. From germline, CDR1 is SGHDT and CDR2 YYEEEE. The CDR3 has 16 residues. V lost 2 bases and J lost 0; bases outside the gene matches: 6. The CDR3 bases are TGTGCCAGCAGCTTCGAAAAGGACAGGGCTAACTATGGCTACACCTTC. Protein sequence: CASSFEKDRANYGYTF.

V gene TRBV18 combines with J gene TRBJ1-2, with D unresolved. V lost 0 bases and J lost 7, with 12 bases in between. Germline V gene sequence: CDR1 KGHSH, CDR2 LQKENI. The CDR3 loop spans 14 amino acids. CDR3 sequence reads: CASSPPEGHSGYTF. The CDR3 nucleotides are TGTGCCAGCTCACCACCGGAAGGGCACAGTGGCTACACCTTC.

CDR3 amino acids: CASSSNYGYTF. The CDR3, as DNA: TGTGCCAGTAGCTCTAACTATGGCTACACCTTC. The gene calls are TRBV19 and TRBJ1-2; unclear D gene. V was shortened by 6 bases and J by 0 bases, with 2 bases between the two germline ends. The CDR3 has 11 residues. Germline V gives CDR1 LNHDA, CDR2 SQIVND (reference sequence).

This clone was detected only a few times. The J gene is TRBJ1-1, the V gene TRBV12-5; 9 bases align to TRBD1. From germline, CDR1 is LGHNT and CDR2 FRNRAP. The CDR3 totals 15 residues. V was clipped by 3 bases and J by 5 bases; unmatched bases: 7. The CDR3 nucleotides are TGTGCTAGTGGTTTCTGGGGGGGACAGGGAACTGAAGCTTTCTTT. This encodes CASGFWGGQGTEAFF.

This clone came up once. The chain combines TRBV11-3 with TRBJ2-1; D is undetermined. The CDR3 sequence is 11 residues long. With 4 bases removed from V and 10 bases from J, the gap between germline ends came to 8 bases. The germline V gene has CDR1 SGHNT and CDR2 YENEEA. The DNA for the CDR3 is TGTGCCAGCAGCTCAGTGGAGGAGCAGTTCTTC. Its translation: CASSSVEEQFF.

The genes are TRBV5-1 and TRBJ2-3; no firm D call. V was cut by 7 bases and J by 6 bases, with 21 bases left in between. Germline values: CDR1 SGHRS, CDR2 YFSETQ. The CDR3 contains 15 residues. CDR3 sequence: CASCPSEPLSDTQYF. CDR3 DNA sequence: TGCGCCAGCTGCCCCTCGGAGCCTCTGAGTGATACGCAGTATTTT.

V gene TRBV6-4 combines with J gene TRBJ2-1; a weak D match, TRBD1 (6 bases). The germline V and J ends were trimmed by 6 bases and 2 bases, with 14 bases remaining between them. This CDR3 comprises 15 residues. Germline-derived CDR1 and CDR2 are MRHNA and SNTAGT. The CDR3: CASRTDRPTYNEQFF. The CDR3 coding sequence is TGTGCCAGCAGGACGGACAGACCTACCTACAATGAGCAGTTCTTC.

This chain joins TRBV11-2 and TRBJ1-1; D is uncertain. V was cut by 1 base and J by 4 bases, with 10 bases left in between. Germline CDR1 SGHAT, CDR2 FQNNGV. The CDR3 is 14 amino acids. The CDR3 region is CASSLGPFGTEAFF. The CDR3 bases are TGTGCCAGCAGCTTAGGCCCGTTTGGCACTGAAGCTTTCTTT.

This chain uses TRBV19 with TRBJ2-5, with unresolved D. Trimming took 11 bases from V and 7 from J, leaving 8 bases between them. The germline V gene has CDR1 LNHDA and CDR2 SQIVND (reference sequence). This CDR3 comprises 9 residues. In DNA form, the CDR3 reads TGTGCCGATGTGGGGACCCAGTACTTC. Its protein is CADVGTQYF.

The V gene is TRBV5-1, the J gene TRBJ2-5; 10 bases align to TRBD2. The germline V gene encodes CDR1 SGHRS and CDR2 YFSETQ. V lost 2 bases to trimming and J lost 1 base; unmatched junction nucleotides: 5. CDR3 length: 16 amino acids. The CDR3 nucleotides read TGCGCCAGCAGCTTACATAGCGGGGGGCTCCAAGAGACCCAGTACTTC. Translated: CASSLHSGGLQETQYF. Looking up the rest from reference TRBV5-1 and TRBJ2-5 gives the full variable domain: KAGVTQTPRYLIKTRGQQVTLSCSPISGHRSVSWYQQTPGQGLQFLFEYFSETQRNKGNFPGRFSGRQFSNSRSEMNVSTLELGDSALYLCASSLHSGGLQETQYFGPGTRLLVL.

The genes are TRBV19 and TRBJ2-6; no reliable D call. Trimming removed 7 bases from V and 4 bases from J, with 23 bases in between. CDR1 and CDR2 from the germline V gene are LNHDA and SQIVND (reference sequence). The CDR3 has 18 amino acids. The CDR3 loop is CASTQTANLGLGANVLTF. CDR3 nucleotides: TGTGCCAGTACCCAAACAGCCAACCTGGGATTAGGGGCCAACGTCCTGACTTTC.

The rearrangement uses TRBV6-6 and TRBJ1-1; D ambiguous. Looked up from germline, CDR1 is MNHNY and CDR2 is SVGAGI (reference sequence). The CDR3 totals 14 residues. V shed 7 bases and J shed 3 bases, with 15 bases lying between them. This chain's CDR3 is CASTLEAAHTEAFF. CDR3 DNA sequence: TGTGCCAGCACGTTGGAGGCAGCCCACACTGAAGCTTTCTTT.

The V call is TRBV19, the J call TRBJ2-3; 7 nucleotides line up with TRBD1. This CDR3 comprises 16 residues. V lost 7 bases to trimming and J lost 4 bases; unmatched junction nucleotides: 14. Germline CDR1 LNHDA, CDR2 SQIVND (reference sequence). The CDR3: CASTENQQGIADTQYF. The CDR3 DNA follows: TGTGCCAGTACAGAGAATCAACAGGGGATCGCAGATACGCAGTATTTT.

In regard to this clone: This CDR3 is also generated by other DNA sequences in the sample. The genes are TRBV4-1 and TRBJ1-4; D might be TRBD1 (6 bases). V lost 0 bases and J 8 bases, leaving 19 bases between the germline ends. Germline assignment: CDR1 MGHRA and CDR2 YSYEKL. The CDR3 is 17 residues long. CDR3 protein: CASSQDGRVGGGEKLFF. DNA for the CDR3: TGCGCCAGCAGCCAAGATGGCCGGGTAGGGGGTGGGGAAAAACTGTTTTTT.

The chain carries TRBV7-3 and TRBJ2-6; D unclear. V was shortened by 4 bases and J by 2 bases, with 9 bases between the two germline ends. From germline, CDR1 is SGHTA and CDR2 FQGTGA. CDR3 size: 15 residues. The CDR3 sequence: CASSSQRAGANVLTF. The CDR3 nucleotides read TGTGCCAGCAGCTCACAACGCGCTGGGGCCAACGTCCTGACTTTC.

V is TRBV6-5 and J is TRBJ2-3; D ambiguous. Germline CDR1 is MNHEY and CDR2 is SVGAGI. Trimming removed 3 bases from V and 0 bases from J, with 13 bases in between. The CDR3 totals 16 residues. CDR3 nucleotide sequence: TGTGCCAGCAGTTATAATCTGCTGGCTAGCACAGATACGCAGTATTTT. Translation: CASSYNLLASTDTQYF.

The chain combines TRBV11-2 with TRBJ2-5; possible D gene TRBD1, 7 bases. From germline, CDR1 is SGHAT and CDR2 FQNNGV. Trimming pared 2 bases from V and 5 bases from J, leaving 24 bases between. The CDR3 length is 18 residues. The CDR3, as DNA: TGTGCCAGCAGCTTAAACATCTACAGGGGTCGGGAGTCGGAGACCCAGTACTTC. Encoded protein: CASSLNIYRGRESETQYF.

The chain couples TRBV5-6 to TRBJ2-1; perhaps TRBD1 as D (6 bases). This CDR3 spans 15 amino acids. The germline V gene has CDR1 SGHDT and CDR2 YYEEEE. With 2 bases removed from V and 5 bases from J, the gap between germline ends came to 14 bases. The chain's CDR3 is CASSFRDKGNNEQFF. The DNA for the CDR3 is TGTGCCAGCAGCTTCCGGGACAAGGGAAACAATGAGCAGTTCTTC.

The rearrangement uses TRBV6-6 and TRBJ1-1, with D possibly TRBD1 on 6 matching bases. CDR1 and CDR2 (germline): MNHNY, SVGAGI (reference sequence). The V gene lost 5 bases and the J gene lost 1 base, with 11 bases spanning the gap. The CDR3 contains 14 residues. In DNA, the CDR3 is TGTGCCAGCAGTCCGATGGACAGGAACACTGAAGCTTTCTTT. Encoded protein: CASSPMDRNTEAFF.

With respect to this clone: One end of the junction is discordant with germline, which a read error may explain. The chain is built from TRBV7-7 and TRBJ2-2; D may be TRBD2 (5 bases). Germline CDR1 SSHAT, CDR2 FNYEAQ (reference sequence). This CDR3 comprises 14 residues. The CDR3 DNA reads as TGTGCTAGCAGCCCCCGGGATTCTACCGGGGAGCTGTTTTTT. Encoded protein: CASSPRDSTGELFF.

This clone was counted once. The V and J genes are TRBV18 and TRBJ2-3, with TRBD2 identical over 10 bases. CDR3 length: 16 amino acids. With V trimmed by 5 bases and J by 2 bases, 7 bases remained unmatched. Germline CDR1 reads KGHSH; CDR2 reads LQKENI. CDR3: CASSSGLAEFTDTQYF. DNA for the CDR3: TGTGCCAGCTCATCCGGACTAGCGGAGTTCACAGATACGCAGTATTTT.

V gene TRBV10-1 combines with J gene TRBJ2-3; D uncertain. The CDR3 extends over 14 amino acids. Looked up from germline, CDR1 is WNHNN and CDR2 is SYGVQD (reference sequence). Deletions cut 2 bases from V and 5 bases from J, with 11 bases between. The CDR3 loop reads CASSEDAGGDTQYF. CDR3 coding DNA: TGCGCCAGCAGTGAGGATGCTGGCGGAGATACGCAGTATTTT.

The chain is built from TRBV28 and TRBJ1-3; 7 bases fit TRBD1. CDR1 is MDHEN and CDR2 is SYDVKM in the germline V gene. CDR3 length: 17 amino acids. Losses at the gene ends were 5 bases for V and 3 bases for J; bases not matched to a gene: 13. In nucleotides, the CDR3 is TGTGCCAGCAGTCCGACCGGAACAGGGGAAGGTGGAAACACCATATATTTT. Translated, it gives CASSPTGTGEGGNTIYF.

This sequence joins TRBV6-4 and TRBJ2-4, with 7 bases that match TRBD1. Trimming cost V 7 bases and J 3 bases; bases outside gene matches: 12. The CDR3 contains 16 residues. Germline CDR1 and CDR2: MRHNA and SNTAGT. The CDR3 here is CASTLTTGIFKNIQYF. The CDR3 DNA sequence: TGTGCCAGCACCCTCACGACAGGGATTTTCAAAAACATTCAGTACTTC.